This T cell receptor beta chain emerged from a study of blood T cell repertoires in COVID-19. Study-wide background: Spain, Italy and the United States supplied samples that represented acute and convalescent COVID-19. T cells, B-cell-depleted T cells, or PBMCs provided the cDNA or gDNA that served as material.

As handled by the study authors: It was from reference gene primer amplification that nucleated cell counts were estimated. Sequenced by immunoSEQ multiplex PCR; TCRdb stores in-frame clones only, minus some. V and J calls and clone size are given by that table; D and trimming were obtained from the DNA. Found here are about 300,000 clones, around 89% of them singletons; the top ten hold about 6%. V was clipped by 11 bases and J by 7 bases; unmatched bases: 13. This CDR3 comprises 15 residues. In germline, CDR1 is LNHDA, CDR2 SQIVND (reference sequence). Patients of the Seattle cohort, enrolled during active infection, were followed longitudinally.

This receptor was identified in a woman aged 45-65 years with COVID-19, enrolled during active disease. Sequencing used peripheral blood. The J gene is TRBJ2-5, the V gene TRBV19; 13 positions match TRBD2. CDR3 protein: CASGTSGKGLGTQYF. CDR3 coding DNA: TGTGCCTCCGGGACTAGCGGGAAGGGCCTCGGGACCCAGTACTTC.